The 6 T cell receptor beta chains presented below share a single source sample, sequenced in a study of identical twins. TCRdb reprocessed the 5' RACE reads via MiXCR and lists one record per CDR3 protein. The sample records around 490,000 distinct CDR3 sequences, about a fifth being singletons. The sample was also reused in another study, on yellow fever vaccine responses in identical twins.

Sequencing used CD4+ T cells sorted from blood. The origin of the receptors is a woman aged 18-30 years in good health.

The V gene is TRBV6-5, the J gene TRBJ1-2, with 10 bases lining up with TRBD1. The CDR3 runs to 16 residues. The V segment lost 4 bases and the J segment 4 bases; nucleotides outside the gene matches: 9. CDR1 and CDR2 from the germline V gene are MNHEY and SVGAGI. CDR3 in amino acids: CASSSGGTGVGYGYTF. The CDR3 DNA sequence: TGTGCCAGCAGTTCCGGCGGGACAGGGGTCGGCTATGGCTACACCTTC.

The chain recombines TRBV29-1 with TRBJ2-5; D may match TRBD1 or TRBD2 (5 bases each). The V gene's germline CDR1 is SQVTM and CDR2 ANQGSEA. The CDR3 covers 13 residues. The CDR3: CSAAWGTQETQYF. DNA of the CDR3: TGCAGTGCGGCGTGGGGGACCCAAGAGACCCAGTACTTC.

This clonotype has more than one count but fewer than ten. The chain employs TRBV3-1 and TRBJ2-3; the match to TRBD2 covers 8 bases. This CDR3 has 16 amino acids. Germline V gene lookup returns CDR1 LGHDT and CDR2 YNNKEL (reference sequence). The V segment lost 4 bases and the J segment 2 bases; nucleotides outside the gene matches: 8. The CDR3 reads CASSRLAPWVTDTQYF. CDR3 DNA: TGTGCCAGCAGCCGACTAGCGCCCTGGGTCACAGATACGCAGTATTTT.

This clonotype was seen a handful of times. V is TRBV10-3 and J is TRBJ2-7; 10 nucleotides match TRBD2. The CDR3 is 17 residues long. CDR1 is ENHRY, CDR2 SYGVKD, per germline. The trim removed 5 bases at V and 0 bases at J, leaving 10 bases unmatched. CDR3 bases: TGTGCCATCAGTCCTCGGCTAGCGGGAGCCCGCTCCTACGAGCAGTACTTC. Protein product: CAISPRLAGARSYEQYF.

The V gene is TRBV5-1, the J gene TRBJ2-5, with TRBD1 matching 9 bases. J lost 3 bases, V lost 4 bases, and 13 bases had no gene match. The length of the CDR3 is 17 residues. In germline, CDR1 is SGHRS, CDR2 YFSETQ. Here the CDR3 reads CASSPSALGTGKETQYF. For the CDR3, the DNA is TGCGCCAGCAGCCCATCGGCTCTGGGGACAGGGAAAGAGACCCAGTACTTC. Full variable domain (missing parts from reference TRBV5-1 and TRBJ2-5): KAGVTQTPRYLIKTRGQQVTLSCSPISGHRSVSWYQQTPGQGLQFLFEYFSETQRNKGNFPGRFSGRQFSNSRSEMNVSTLELGDSALYLCASSPSALGTGKETQYFGPGTRLLVL.

This clonotype was seen only a few times. The CDR3 here is CASSLLGSRYNEQFF. The CDR3 region has the DNA TGTGCCAGCAGCTTACTAGGATCGAGGTACAATGAGCAGTTCTTC. This chain joins TRBV7-9 and TRBJ2-1; the D is unclear. V lost 2 bases and J lost 4, with 12 bases in between. The CDR3 length is 15 residues. CDR1 is SEHNR, CDR2 FQNEAQ, per germline (reference sequence).